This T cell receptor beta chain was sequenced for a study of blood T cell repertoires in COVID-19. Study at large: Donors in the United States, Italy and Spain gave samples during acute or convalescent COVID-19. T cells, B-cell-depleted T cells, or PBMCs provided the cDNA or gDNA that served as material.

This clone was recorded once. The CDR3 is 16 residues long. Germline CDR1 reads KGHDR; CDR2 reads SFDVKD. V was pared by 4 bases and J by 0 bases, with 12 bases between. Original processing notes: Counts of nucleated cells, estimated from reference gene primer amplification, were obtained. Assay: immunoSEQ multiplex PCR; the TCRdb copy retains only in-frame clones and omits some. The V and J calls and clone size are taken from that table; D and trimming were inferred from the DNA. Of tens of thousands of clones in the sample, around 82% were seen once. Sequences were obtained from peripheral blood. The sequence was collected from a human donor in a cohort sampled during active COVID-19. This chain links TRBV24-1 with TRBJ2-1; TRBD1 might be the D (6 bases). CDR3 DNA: TGTGCCACCAGTGACCCTACGACAGGCTCCTACAATGAGCAGTTCTTC. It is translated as CATSDPTTGSYNEQFF.